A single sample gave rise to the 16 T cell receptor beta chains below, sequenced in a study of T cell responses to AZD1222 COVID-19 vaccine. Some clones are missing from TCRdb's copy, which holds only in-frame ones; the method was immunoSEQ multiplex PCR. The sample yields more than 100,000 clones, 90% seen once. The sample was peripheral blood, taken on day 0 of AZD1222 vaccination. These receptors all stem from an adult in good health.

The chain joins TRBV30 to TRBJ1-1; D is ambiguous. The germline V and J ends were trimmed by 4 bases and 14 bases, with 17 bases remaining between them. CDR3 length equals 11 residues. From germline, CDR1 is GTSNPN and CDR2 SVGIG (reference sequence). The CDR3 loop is CAWTLRGGGFF. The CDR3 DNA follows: TGTGCCTGGACCTTACGGGGAGGAGGGTTCTTT.

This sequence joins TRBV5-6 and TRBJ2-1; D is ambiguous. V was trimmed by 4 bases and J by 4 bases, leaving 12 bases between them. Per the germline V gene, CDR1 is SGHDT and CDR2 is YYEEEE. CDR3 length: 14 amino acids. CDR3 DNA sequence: TGTGCCAGCAGCCCGGGTGGCGCGTACAATGAGCAGTTCTTC. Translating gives CASSPGGAYNEQFF.

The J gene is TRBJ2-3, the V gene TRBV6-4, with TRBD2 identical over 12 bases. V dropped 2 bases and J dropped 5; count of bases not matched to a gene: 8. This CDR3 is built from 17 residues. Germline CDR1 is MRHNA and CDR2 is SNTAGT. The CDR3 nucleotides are TGTGCCAGCAGTGACGCCTCTAGCGGGGGGGCGGGAGATACGCAGTATTTT. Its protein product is CASSDASSGGAGDTQYF.

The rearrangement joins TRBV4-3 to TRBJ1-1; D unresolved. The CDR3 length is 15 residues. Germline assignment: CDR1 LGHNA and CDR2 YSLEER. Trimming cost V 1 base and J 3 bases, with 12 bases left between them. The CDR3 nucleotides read TGCGCCAGCAGCCAAGTGTGGGGAGCAGACACTGAAGCTTTCTTT. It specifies CASSQVWGADTEAFF.

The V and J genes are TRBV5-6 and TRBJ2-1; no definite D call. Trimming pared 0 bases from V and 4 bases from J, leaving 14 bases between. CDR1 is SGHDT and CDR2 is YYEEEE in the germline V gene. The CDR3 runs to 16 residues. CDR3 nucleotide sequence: TGTGCCAGCAGCTTGGGTGCCGGCAAAGGGTACAATGAGCAGTTCTTC. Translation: CASSLGAGKGYNEQFF.

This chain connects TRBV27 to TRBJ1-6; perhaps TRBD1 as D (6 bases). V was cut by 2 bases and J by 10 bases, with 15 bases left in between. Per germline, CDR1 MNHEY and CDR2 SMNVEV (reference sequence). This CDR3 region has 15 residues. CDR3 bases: TGTGCCAGCAGTTTAACAGGGCCCATTCAGTCACCCCTCCACTTT. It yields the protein CASSLTGPIQSPLHF.

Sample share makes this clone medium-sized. The CDR3 region is CASSKLAGDYNEQFF. CDR3 DNA: TGTGCCAGCAGCAAACTAGCGGGGGACTACAATGAGCAGTTCTTC. The rearrangement joins TRBV7-2 to TRBJ2-1; 11 bases are a match to TRBD2. Germline assignment: CDR1 SGHTA and CDR2 FQGNSA. The ends lost 5 bases at V and 3 bases at J; junction bases unmatched: 3. The CDR3 has 15 amino acids.

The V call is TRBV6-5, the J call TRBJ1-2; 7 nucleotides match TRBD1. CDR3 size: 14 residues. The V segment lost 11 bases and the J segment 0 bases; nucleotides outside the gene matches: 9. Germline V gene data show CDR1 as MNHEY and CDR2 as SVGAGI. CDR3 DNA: TGTGCCGGGGTCAGGGGGGACCCTAACTATGGCTACACCTTC. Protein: CAGVRGDPNYGYTF.

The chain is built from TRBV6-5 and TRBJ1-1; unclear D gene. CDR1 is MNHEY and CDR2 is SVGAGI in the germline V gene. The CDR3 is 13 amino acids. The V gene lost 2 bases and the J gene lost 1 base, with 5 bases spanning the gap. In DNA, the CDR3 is TGTGCCAGCAGTTACACGAAGAACACTGAAGCTTTCTTT. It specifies CASSYTKNTEAFF.

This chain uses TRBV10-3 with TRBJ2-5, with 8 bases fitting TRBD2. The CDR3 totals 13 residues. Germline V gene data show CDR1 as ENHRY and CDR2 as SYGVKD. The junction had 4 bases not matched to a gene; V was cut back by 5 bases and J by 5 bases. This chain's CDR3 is CAISRGGTETQYF. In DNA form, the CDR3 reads TGTGCCATCAGTCGGGGGGGAACGGAGACCCAGTACTTC.

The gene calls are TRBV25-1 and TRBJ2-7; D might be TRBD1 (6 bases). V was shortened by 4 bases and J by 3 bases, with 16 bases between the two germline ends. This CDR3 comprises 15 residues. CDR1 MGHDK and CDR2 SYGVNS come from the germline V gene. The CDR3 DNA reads TGTGCCAGCAGTGTCCCCAGTAGGACAGACTACGAGCAGTACTTC. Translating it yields CASSVPSRTDYEQYF.

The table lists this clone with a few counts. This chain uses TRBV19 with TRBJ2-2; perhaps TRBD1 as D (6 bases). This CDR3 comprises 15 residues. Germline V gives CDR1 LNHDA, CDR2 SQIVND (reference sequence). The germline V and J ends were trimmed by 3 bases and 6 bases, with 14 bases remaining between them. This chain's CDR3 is CASSIRYRASGELFF. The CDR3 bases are TGTGCCAGTAGTATTAGGTACAGGGCGTCCGGGGAGCTGTTTTTT.

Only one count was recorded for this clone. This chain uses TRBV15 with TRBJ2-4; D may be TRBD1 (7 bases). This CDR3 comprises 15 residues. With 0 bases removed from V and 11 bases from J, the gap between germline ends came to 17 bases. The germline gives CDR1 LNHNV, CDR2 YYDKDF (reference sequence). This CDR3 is CATSRESGDREVQYF. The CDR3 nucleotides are TGTGCCACCAGCAGAGAGTCGGGAGACAGGGAGGTTCAGTACTTC.

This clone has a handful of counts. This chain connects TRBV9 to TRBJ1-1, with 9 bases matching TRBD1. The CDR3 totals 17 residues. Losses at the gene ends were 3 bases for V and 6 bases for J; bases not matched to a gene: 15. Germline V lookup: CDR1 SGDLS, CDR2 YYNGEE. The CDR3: CASSGRDGTGSSAEAFF. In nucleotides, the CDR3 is TGTGCCAGCAGCGGGAGAGACGGGACAGGGTCTAGTGCTGAAGCTTTCTTT.

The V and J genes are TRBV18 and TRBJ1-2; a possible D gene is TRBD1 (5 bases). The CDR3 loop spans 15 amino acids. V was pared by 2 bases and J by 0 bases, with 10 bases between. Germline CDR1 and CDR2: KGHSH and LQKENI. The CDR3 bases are TGTGCCAGCTCACCAGGGGCAGCGGCTAACTATGGCTACACCTTC. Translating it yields CASSPGAAANYGYTF.

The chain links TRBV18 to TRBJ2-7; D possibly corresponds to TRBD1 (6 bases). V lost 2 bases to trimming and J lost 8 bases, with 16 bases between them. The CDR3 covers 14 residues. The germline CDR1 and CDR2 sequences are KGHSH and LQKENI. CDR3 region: CASSPGQGHTQQYF. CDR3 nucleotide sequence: TGTGCCAGCTCACCAGGGCAGGGACATACGCAGCAGTACTTC.